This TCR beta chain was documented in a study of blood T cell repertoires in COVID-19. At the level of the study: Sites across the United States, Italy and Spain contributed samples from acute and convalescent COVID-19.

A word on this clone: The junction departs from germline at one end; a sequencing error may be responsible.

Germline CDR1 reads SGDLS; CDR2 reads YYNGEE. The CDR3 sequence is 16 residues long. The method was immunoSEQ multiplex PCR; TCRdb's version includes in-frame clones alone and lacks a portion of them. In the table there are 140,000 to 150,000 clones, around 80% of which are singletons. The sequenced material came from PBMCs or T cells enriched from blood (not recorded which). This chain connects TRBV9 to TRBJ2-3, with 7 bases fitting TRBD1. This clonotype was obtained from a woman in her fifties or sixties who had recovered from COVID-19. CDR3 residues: CASSRSRAPGTATQYF. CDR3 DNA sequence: TGTGCCAGCAGCCGTAGTCGAGCCCCCGGGACAGCTACGCAGTATTTT.